One T cell receptor (beta chain) is described in this entry. Its specificity is not known. V was pared by 7 bases and J by 3 bases, with 10 bases between. The V gene's germline CDR1 is DFQATT and CDR2 SNEGSKA (reference sequence). The CDR3 consists of 11 residues. The repertoire was sequenced with immunoSEQ multiplex PCR; TCRdb's copy has only in-frame clones and lacks some. The sample has hundreds of thousands of clones, 77% seen once. This entry comes from a study of shared clonotypes between healthy human individuals. Regarding the study as a whole: Depth of sequencing was expected to influence donor clonotype sharing.

The chain joins TRBV20-1 to TRBJ2-7, with D hard to call. The clonotype was recovered from a woman aged 40 to 50 in good health. Some clones in this sample may be carry-over from other donors' samples. The sequenced material came from PBMCs. CDR3 bases: TGCAGTGTACACAGCGTCTACGAGCAGTACTTC. Protein product: CSVHSVYEQYF.